This TCR beta chain was observed in a study of human thymus T cells. Study observations and caveats: Repertoires from thymus and blood appeared to show biased V and J gene usage.

Regarding this clone: The antigen is unknown.

Produced via immunoSEQ multiplex PCR; TCRdb's table is partial and in-frame only. The profile shows 40,000 to 45,000 clones, about 93% of them singletons. The people who donated were healthy Finnish babies having corrective surgery for congenital heart defects. Only four of the eight donors provided a roughly 0.45-1 mL blood sample. All available leukocytes, rather than a set cell count, yielded the blood DNA. This CDR3 comprises 14 residues. Germline values: CDR1 MNHNY, CDR2 SVGAGI (reference sequence). V lost 7 bases, J lost 0 bases, and 7 bases lay in between. V gene TRBV6-6 combines with J gene TRBJ2-6, with D uncertain. This sequence originates from a boy in the first two years of life with a congenital heart defect but otherwise immunologically healthy. Sequenced sample: blood. CDR3 sequence reads: CASKQISGANVLTF. CDR3 nucleotide sequence: TGTGCCAGCAAGCAAATCTCTGGGGCCAACGTCCTGACTTTC.